What follows describes a single T cell receptor (beta chain). Antigen unknown. With UMI labels, 5' RACE was used to prepare the TRB cDNA libraries. TCRdb reprocessed the 5' RACE reads and stores each CDR3 protein as one record, lacking DNA. Here the sample table reports some 140,000 distinct CDR3 sequences. This sample is part of a study of CXCR3-negative and CXCR3-positive naive CD8 T cells. Across the whole study: Each library held about 1.5 +/- 0.3 million TRB reads, around 140 million in total.

General study points: Naive subsets were similarly diverse, while memory CD8+ repertoires were much less diverse. Compared with CXCR3-negative naive cells, CXCR3-positive naive cells showed more hydrophobic TRB CDR3s.

Germline CDR1 reads MDHEN; CDR2 reads SYDVKM. The CDR3 runs to 11 residues. Sequenced: naive CXCR3+ CD8+ T cells from blood. The subset is: CD45RO-CCR7+CD27+CD95- naive CD8+ T cells expressing CXCR3 (TNR3+). The sequence was obtained from a human donor in good health. Some clones in this sample may be carry-over from other donors' samples. The chain couples TRBV28 to TRBJ2-4; without DNA, the TCRdb call of TRBD1 cannot be checked. The CDR3 spells CASSAWGERYF.